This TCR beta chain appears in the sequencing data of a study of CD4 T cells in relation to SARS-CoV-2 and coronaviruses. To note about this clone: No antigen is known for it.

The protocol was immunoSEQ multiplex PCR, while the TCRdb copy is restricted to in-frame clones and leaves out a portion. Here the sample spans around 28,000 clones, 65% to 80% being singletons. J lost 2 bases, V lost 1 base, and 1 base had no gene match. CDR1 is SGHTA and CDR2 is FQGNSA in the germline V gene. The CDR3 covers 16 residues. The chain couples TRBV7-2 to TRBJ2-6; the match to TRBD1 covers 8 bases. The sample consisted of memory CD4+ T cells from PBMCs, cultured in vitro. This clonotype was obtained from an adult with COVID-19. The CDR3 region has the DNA TGTGCCAGCAGCTTAGGGACAGGGACTGGGGCCAACGTCCTGACTTTC. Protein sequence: CASSLGTGTGANVLTF.